This entry describes one T cell receptor (beta chain). The antigen is not known. TCRdb passed the 5' RACE reads through MiXCR, listing each CDR3 protein once. The table records some 840,000 distinct CDR3 sequences, approximately 12% of them present only once. V lost 3 bases, J lost 4 bases, and 16 bases lay in between. Germline V CDR1 and CDR2: DFQATT, SNEGSKA (reference sequence). This CDR3 has 15 residues. This sample is drawn from a study of CD8 T cells in ankylosing spondylitis. Overall study results and limits: Blood of patients with ankylosing spondylitis appeared to be characterized by a TCR beta motif of eight or nine highly homologous variants.

The chain uses TRBV20-1 and TRBJ2-1; a weak D match, TRBD2 (6 bases). Sequenced material: blood, either unsorted or a sorted T cell fraction (not recorded which). This TCR was recovered from a male donor with ankylosing spondylitis. CDR3 in DNA: TGCAGTGCTAGTGCCGACGCCGGGGGTTACAATGAGCAGTTCTTC. Translated: CSASADAGGYNEQFF.